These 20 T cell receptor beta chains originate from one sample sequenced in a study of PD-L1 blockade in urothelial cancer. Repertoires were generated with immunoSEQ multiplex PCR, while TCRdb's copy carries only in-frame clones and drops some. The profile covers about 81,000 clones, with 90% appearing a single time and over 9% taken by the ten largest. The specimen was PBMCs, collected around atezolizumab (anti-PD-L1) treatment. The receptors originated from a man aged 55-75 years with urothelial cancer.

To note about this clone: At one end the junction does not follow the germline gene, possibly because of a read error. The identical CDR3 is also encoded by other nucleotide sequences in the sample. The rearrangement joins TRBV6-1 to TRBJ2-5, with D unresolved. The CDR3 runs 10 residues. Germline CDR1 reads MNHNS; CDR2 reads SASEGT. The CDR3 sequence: CASTEETQYF. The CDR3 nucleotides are TGTGCCAGCACTGAAGAGACCCAGTACTTC.

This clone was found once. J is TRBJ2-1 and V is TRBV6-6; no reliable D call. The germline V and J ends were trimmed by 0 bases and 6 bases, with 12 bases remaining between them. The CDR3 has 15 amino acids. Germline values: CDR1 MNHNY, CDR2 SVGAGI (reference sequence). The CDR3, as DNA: TGTGCCAGCAGTTACTCCGGAGTTTTGGGCAATGAGCAGTTCTTC. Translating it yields CASSYSGVLGNEQFF.

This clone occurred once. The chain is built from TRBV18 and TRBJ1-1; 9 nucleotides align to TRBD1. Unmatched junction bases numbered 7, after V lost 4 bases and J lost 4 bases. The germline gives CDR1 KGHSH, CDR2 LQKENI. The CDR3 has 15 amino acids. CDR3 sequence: CASSQLTGGLTEAFF. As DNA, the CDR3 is TGTGCCAGCTCACAGTTGACAGGGGGTCTCACTGAAGCTTTCTTT.

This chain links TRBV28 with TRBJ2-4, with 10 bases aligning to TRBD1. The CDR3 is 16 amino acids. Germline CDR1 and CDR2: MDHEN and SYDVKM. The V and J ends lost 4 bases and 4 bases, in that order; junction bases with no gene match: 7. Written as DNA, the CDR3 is TGTGCCAGCAGTTCTCCGGCGGGACAGGGGAAAAACATTCAGTACTTC. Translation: CASSSPAGQGKNIQYF.

The CDR3 region has the DNA TGTGCCAGCAGCTCCGGGGGACAGGGGGCCTACGAGCAGTACTTC. Its translation: CASSSGGQGAYEQYF. The rearrangement uses TRBV5-5 and TRBJ2-7, with TRBD1 matching 11 bases. The CDR3 is made up of 15 amino acids. Looked up from germline, CDR1 is SGHKS and CDR2 is YYEKEE (reference sequence). V lost 3 bases, J lost 2 bases, and 4 bases stayed unmatched.

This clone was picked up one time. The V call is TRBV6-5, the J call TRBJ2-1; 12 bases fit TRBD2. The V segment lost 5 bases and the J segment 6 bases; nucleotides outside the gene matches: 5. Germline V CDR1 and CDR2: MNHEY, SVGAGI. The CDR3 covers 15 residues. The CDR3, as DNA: TGTGCCAGCAGTAAGCTAGCGGGAGGGGGCAATGAGCAGTTCTTC. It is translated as CASSKLAGGGNEQFF.

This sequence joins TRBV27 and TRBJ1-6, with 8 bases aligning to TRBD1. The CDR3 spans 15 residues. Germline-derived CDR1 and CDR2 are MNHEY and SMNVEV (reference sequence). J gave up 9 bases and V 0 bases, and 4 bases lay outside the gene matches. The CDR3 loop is CASSLSTGAGSPLHF. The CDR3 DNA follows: TGTGCCAGCAGTTTATCGACAGGGGCGGGTTCACCCCTCCACTTT.

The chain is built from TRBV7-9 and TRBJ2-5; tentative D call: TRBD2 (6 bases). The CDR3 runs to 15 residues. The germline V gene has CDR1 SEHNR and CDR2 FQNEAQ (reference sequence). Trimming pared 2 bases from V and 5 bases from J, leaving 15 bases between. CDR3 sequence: CASSLLGLAGETQYF. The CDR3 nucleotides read TGTGCCAGCAGCTTATTGGGGCTGGCGGGGGAGACCCAGTACTTC.

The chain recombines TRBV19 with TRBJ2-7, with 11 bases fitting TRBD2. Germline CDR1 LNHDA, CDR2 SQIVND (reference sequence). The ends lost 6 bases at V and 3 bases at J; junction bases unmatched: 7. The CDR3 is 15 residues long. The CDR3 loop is CASRPTSGSGYEQYF. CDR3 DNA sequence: TGTGCCAGTAGACCCACTAGCGGGAGTGGCTACGAGCAGTACTTC.

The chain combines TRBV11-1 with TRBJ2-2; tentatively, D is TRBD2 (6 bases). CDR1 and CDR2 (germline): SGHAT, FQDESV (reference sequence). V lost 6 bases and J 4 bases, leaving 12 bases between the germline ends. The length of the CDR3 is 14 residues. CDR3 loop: CASSHTRGTGELFF. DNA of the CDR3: TGTGCCAGCAGTCATACGCGGGGCACCGGGGAGCTGTTTTTT.

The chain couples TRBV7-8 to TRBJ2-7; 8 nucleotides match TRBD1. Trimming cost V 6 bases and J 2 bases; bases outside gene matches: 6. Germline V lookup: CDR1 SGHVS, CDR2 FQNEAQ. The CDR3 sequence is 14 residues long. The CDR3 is CASSPDRVTYEQYF. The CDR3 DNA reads TGTGCCAGCAGTCCGGACAGGGTGACCTACGAGCAGTACTTC.

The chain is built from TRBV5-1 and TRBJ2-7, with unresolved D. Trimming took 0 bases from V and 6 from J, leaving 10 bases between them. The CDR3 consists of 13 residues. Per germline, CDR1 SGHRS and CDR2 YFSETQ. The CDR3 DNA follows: TGCGCCAGCAGCTTGGCTAGTTACTCCGAGCAGTACTTC. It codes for CASSLASYSEQYF.

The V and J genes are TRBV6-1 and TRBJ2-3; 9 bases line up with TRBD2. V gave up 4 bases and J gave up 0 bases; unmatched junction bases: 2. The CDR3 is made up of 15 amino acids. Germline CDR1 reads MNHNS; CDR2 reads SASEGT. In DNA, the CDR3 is TGTGCCAGCAGTGCCGGACTAGCGAGCACAGATACGCAGTATTTT. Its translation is CASSAGLASTDTQYF.

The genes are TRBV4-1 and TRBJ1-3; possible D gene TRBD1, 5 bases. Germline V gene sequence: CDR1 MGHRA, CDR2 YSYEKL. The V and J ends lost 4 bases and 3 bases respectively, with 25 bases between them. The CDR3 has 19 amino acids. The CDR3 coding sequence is TGCGCCAGCAGCCCGCAGAGAGGCCAGACAGAGCCTGATGGAAACACCATATATTTT. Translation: CASSPQRGQTEPDGNTIYF.

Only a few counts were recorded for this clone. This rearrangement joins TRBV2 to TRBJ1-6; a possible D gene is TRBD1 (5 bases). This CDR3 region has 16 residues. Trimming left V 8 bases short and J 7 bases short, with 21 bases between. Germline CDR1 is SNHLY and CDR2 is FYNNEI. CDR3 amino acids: CASYKQGRVENSPLHF. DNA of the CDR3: TGTGCCAGCTACAAGCAGGGCAGGGTAGAAAATTCACCCCTCCACTTT.

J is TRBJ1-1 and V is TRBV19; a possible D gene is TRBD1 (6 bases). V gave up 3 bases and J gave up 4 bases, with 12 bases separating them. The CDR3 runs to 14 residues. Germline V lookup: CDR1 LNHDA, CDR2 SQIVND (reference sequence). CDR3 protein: CASSMKARGTEAFF. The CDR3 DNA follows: TGTGCCAGTAGTATGAAGGCCAGGGGCACTGAAGCTTTCTTT.

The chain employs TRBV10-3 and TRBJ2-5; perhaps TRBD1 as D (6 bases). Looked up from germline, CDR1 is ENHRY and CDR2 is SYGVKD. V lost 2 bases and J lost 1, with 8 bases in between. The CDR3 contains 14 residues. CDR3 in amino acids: CAISERGSQETQYF. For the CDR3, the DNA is TGTGCCATCAGTGAGAGGGGGAGCCAAGAGACCCAGTACTTC.

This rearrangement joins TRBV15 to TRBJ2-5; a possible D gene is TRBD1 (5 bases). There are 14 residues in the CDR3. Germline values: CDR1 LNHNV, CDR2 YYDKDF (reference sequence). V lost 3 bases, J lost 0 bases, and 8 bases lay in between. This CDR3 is CATSRTDNQETQYF. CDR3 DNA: TGTGCCACCAGCAGGACAGATAACCAAGAGACCCAGTACTTC.

As DNA, the CDR3 is TGTGCCAGTATTATCCTGGAGCGGGAGTTCCAGTACTTC. Translated: CASIILEREFQYF. The V call is TRBV19, the J call TRBJ2-5; 8 positions agree with TRBD2. Trimming removed 7 bases from V and 10 bases from J; junction bases left unmatched: 11. This CDR3 contains 13 residues. Germline V gene lookup returns CDR1 LNHDA and CDR2 SQIVND (reference sequence).

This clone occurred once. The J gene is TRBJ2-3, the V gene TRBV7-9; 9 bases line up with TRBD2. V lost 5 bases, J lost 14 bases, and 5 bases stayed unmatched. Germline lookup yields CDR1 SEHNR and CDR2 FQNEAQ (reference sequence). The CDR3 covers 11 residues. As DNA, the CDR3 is TGTGCCAGCAGCCAGGGACTAGCCCTGTATTTT. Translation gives CASSQGLALYF.